The rows below give T cell receptor beta chains drawn from one sample of a study of shared clonotypes between healthy human individuals. The table came from immunoSEQ multiplex PCR; TCRdb's copy has only in-frame clones and leaves some out. The data show about 2,500,000 clones, approximately 90% seen once. The sample comprised naive CD4+ T cells sorted from blood. The receptors here all came from a man in his late teens or twenties in good health. The CDR3 runs from the conserved cysteine through the conserved F or W. D genes are given only for firm matches. Rows give clone size only sometimes, using once, few, many, or a class for an expanded clone.

>.|TRBJ1-2|.|TRBV6-6
TGTGCCAGCAGTTACATGAGACAGGCTAATGGCTACACCTTC
CASSYMRQANGYTF
>.|TRBJ1-1|.|TRBV7-2
TGTGCCAGCAGCTTAGCCCGATGGGGGGGCGGAGAAGCTTTCTTT
CASSLARWGGGEAFF
>.|TRBJ2-7|.|TRBV7-2
TGTGCCAGCAAAGCAGGGATGGGCAGCACCTACGAGCAGTACTTC
CASKAGMGSTYEQYF
>TRBD1|TRBJ1-6|few|TRBV5-6
TGTGCCAGCAGCGGCAAGACAGGGGGCAATAATTCACCCCTCCACTTT
CASSGKTGGNNSPLHF
>TRBD1|TRBJ2-7|.|TRBV2
TGTGCCATCCTTGACAGGGTGACCTACGAGCAGTACTTC
CAILDRVTYEQYF
>TRBD1|TRBJ2-1|.|TRBV9
TGTGCCAGCAGCCCCGGGGGACAGGGGGGCAATGAGCAGTTCTTC
CASSPGGQGGNEQFF
>.|TRBJ1-2|.|TRBV5-1
TGCGCCAGCAGCTTTTCGGCTAACTATGGCTACACCTTC
CASSFSANYGYTF
>TRBD2|TRBJ2-1|.|TRBV12-5
TGTGCTAGTGGCTCGGGGGGGCCTTACAATGAGCAGTTCTTC
CASGSGGPYNEQFF
>.|TRBJ1-2|.|TRBV20-1
TGCAGTGCTAGAGATCCGCCTGGCTACACCTTC
CSARDPPGYTF
>.|TRBJ1-1|.|TRBV19
TGTGCCAGTAGTATACCCAGGGGAACGAGCACTGAAGCTTTCTTT
CASSIPRGTSTEAFF
>TRBD2|TRBJ2-3|.|TRBV9
TGTGCCAGCAGCGTAGACGGCGGGAGGGTCACAGATACGCAGTATTTT
CASSVDGGRVTDTQYF
>.|TRBJ2-6|.|TRBV9
TGTGCCAGCAGCGTAACGGACGACGCCTACTCTGGGGCCAACGTCCTGACTTTC
CASSVTDDAYSGANVLTF
>.|TRBJ1-2|.|TRBV27
TGTGCCAGCAGGGGATGGCAGGATGGAGGCTATGGCTACACCTTC
CASRGWQDGGYGYTF
>.|TRBJ1-4|.|TRBV28
TGTGCCAGCAATTCCCTGACGGCAGACTTTAGTGAAAAACTGTTTTTT
CASNSLTADFSEKLFF
>TRBD1|TRBJ1-2|.|TRBV18
TGTGCCAGCTCACAGAACGACAGGGACTATGGCTACACCTTC
CASSQNDRDYGYTF
>.|TRBJ2-2|.|TRBV7-2
TGTGCCAGCAGCCCCTGGAACACCGGGGAGCTGTTTTTT
CASSPWNTGELFF
>TRBD1|TRBJ1-5|.|TRBV11-3
TGTGCCAGCAGCTTGACAGGGTGGAATCAGCCCCAGCATTTT
CASSLTGWNQPQHF
>.|TRBJ1-1|.|TRBV5-4
TGTGCCAGCAGACGGGACACAGGGAGGGAAGCTGAAGCTTTCTTT
CASRRDTGREAEAFF
>TRBD1|TRBJ1-2|once|TRBV30
TGTGCCTGGACGGCGGGACAGTCGCATTATGGCTACACCTTC
CAWTAGQSHYGYTF
>.|TRBJ2-3|once|TRBV12-5
TGTGCTAGTGGTTTGGTACTGGGGGGTGGAGGAGATACGCAGTATTTT
CASGLVLGGGGDTQYF
>.|TRBJ1-4|once|TRBV5-1
TGCGCCAGCAGCCGTTCCGCACAGACTAATGAAAAACTGTTTTTT
CASSRSAQTNEKLFF
>TRBD1|TRBJ2-7|.|TRBV19
TGTGCCAGTAGTATCACAGGGGGGTCAGGGGGATCCTACGAGCAGTACTTC
CASSITGGSGGSYEQYF
>.|TRBJ2-1|.|TRBV11-3
TGTGCCAGCAGCTTAGAGTCAGGTGAGCAGTTCTTC
CASSLESGEQFF
>TRBD1|TRBJ2-7|once|TRBV27
TGTGCCAGCGGAATTCAGGGGGCCACCTACGAGCAGTACTTC
CASGIQGATYEQYF
>.|TRBJ2-2|.|TRBV14
TGTGCCAGCAGCCACATGGGGGCCGGGGAGCTGTTTTTT
CASSHMGAGELFF
>.|TRBJ2-2|once|TRBV5-4
TGTGCCAGCAGCCCGGAGCGGTTCGGGAGCACCGGGGAGCTGTTTTTT
CASSPERFGSTGELFF
>.|TRBJ2-7|once|TRBV6-5
TGTGCCAGCAGTTACTCTGGGGCAGGGCGGTACGAGCAGTACTTC
CASSYSGAGRYEQYF
>TRBD2|TRBJ2-1|.|TRBV7-9
TGTGCCAGCAGCTTTCTAGCGGGAGGGCCTCTGAATGAGCAGTTCTTC
CASSFLAGGPLNEQFF